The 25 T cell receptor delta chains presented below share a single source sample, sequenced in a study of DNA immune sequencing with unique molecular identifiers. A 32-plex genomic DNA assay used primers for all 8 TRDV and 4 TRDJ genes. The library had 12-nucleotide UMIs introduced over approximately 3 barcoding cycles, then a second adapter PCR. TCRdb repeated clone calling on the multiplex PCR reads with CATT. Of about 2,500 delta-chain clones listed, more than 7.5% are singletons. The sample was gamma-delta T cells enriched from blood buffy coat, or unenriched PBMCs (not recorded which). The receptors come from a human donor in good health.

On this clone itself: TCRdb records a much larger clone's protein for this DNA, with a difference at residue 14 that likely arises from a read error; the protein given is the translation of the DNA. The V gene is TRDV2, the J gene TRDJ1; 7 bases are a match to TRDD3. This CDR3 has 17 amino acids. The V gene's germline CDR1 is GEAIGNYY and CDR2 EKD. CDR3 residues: CACDSLLGAPNTDILIF. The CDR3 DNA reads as TGTGCCTGTGACTCCCTCCTGGGGGCTCCCAACACCGATATACTCATCTTT.

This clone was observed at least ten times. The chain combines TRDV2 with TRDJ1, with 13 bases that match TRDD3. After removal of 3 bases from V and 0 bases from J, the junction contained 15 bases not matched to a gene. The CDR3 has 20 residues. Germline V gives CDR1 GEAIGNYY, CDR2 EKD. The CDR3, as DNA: TGTGCCTGTGACCCACGGTATTACTGGGGGATACGCGGGTACACCGATAAACTCATCTTT. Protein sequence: CACDPRYYWGIRGYTDKLIF.

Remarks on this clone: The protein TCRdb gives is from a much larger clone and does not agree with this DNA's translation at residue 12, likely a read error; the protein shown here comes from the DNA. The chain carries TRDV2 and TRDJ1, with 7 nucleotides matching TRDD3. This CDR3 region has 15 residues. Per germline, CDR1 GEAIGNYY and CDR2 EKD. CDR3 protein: CACDLLGTDTDELIF. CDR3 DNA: TGTGCCTGTGACCTACTGGGGACAGACACCGATGAACTCATCTTT.

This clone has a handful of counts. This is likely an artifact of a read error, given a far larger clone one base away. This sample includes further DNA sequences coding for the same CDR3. In DNA form, the CDR3 reads TGTGCCTGTGACACCGGGCTAGGGGGGCCCGAGGCAGCACAACTCTTCTTT. This sequence encodes CACDTGLGGPEAAQLFF. The rearrangement joins TRDV2 to TRDJ2; a possible D gene is TRDD3 (5 bases). This CDR3 comprises 17 residues. Germline CDR1 is GEAIGNYY and CDR2 is EKD. Trimming took 0 bases from V and 6 from J, leaving 19 bases between them.

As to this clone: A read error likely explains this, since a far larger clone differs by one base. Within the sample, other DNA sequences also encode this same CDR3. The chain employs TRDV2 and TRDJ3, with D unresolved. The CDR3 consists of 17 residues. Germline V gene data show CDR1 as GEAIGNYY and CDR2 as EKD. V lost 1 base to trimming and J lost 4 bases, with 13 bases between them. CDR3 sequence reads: CACDTSPPSWDTRQMFF. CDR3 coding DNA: TGTGCCTGTGACACATCGCCCCCCTCATGGGACACCCGACAGATGTTTTTC.

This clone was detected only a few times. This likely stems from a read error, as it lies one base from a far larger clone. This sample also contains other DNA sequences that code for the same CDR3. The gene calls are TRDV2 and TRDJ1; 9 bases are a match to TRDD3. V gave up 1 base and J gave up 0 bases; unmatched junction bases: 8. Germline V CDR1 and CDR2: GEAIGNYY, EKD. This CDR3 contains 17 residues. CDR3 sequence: CACDTLGDGKYTDKLIF. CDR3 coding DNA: TGTGCCTGTGACACTCTGGGGGATGGGAAGTACACCGATAAACTCATCTTT.

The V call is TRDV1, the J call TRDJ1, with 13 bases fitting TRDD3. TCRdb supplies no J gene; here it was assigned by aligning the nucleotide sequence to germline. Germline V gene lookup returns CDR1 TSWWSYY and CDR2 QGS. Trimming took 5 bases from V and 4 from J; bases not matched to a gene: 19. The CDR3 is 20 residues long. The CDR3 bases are TGTGCTCTTGGGAACTCCCCCCCCCGTACTACTGGGGGATACGACGATAAACTCATCTTT. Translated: CALGNSPPRTTGGYDDKLIF.

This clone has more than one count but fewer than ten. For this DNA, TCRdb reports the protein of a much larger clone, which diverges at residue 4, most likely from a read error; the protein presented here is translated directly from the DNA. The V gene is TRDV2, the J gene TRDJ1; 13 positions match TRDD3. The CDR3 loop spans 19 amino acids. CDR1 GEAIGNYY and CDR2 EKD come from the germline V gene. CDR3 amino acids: CACYTVPELGDTRTDKLIF. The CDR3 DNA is TGTGCCTGTTACACCGTCCCAGAACTGGGGGATACGCGCACCGATAAACTCATCTTT.

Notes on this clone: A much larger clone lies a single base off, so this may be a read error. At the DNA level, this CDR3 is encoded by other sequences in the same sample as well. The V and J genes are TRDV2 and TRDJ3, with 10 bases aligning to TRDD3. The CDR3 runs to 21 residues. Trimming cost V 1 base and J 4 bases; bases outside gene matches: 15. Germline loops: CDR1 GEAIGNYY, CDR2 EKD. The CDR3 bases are TGTGCCTGTGACACGGTCGTGGGGGATACAGGTCAAGGTTGGGACACCCGACAGATGTTTTTC. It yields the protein CACDTVVGDTGQGWDTRQMFF.

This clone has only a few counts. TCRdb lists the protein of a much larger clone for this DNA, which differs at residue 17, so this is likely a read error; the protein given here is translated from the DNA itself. CDR3: CACDLLGDTLLTTDKLTF. In nucleotides, the CDR3 is TGTGCCTGTGACCTTCTGGGGGATACGCTTCTTACCACCGATAAACTCACCTTT. The V and J genes are TRDV2 and TRDJ1, with TRDD3 matching over 12 bases. CDR3 size: 18 residues. Germline V gives CDR1 GEAIGNYY, CDR2 EKD.

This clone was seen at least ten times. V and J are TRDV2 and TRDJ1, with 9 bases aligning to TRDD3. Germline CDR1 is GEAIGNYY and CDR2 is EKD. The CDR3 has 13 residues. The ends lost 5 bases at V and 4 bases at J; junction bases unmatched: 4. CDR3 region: CACGGIPDDKLIF. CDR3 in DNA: TGTGCCTGTGGGGGGATACCTGACGATAAACTCATCTTT.

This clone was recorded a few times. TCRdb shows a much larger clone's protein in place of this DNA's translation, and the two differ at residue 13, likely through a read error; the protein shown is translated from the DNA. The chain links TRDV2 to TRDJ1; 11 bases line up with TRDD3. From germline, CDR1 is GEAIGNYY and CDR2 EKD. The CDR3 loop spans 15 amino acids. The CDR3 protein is CACDLLGDRGDKIIF. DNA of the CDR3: TGTGCCTGTGACCTACTGGGGGATAGGGGCGATAAAATCATCTTT.

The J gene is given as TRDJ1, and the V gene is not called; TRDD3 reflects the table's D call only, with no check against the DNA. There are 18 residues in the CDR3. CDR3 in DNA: TGTGCTCTTGGGGAAAGTATTAGCCGGGGGCCGTACACCGATAAACTCATCTTT. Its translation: CALGESISRGPYTDKLIF.

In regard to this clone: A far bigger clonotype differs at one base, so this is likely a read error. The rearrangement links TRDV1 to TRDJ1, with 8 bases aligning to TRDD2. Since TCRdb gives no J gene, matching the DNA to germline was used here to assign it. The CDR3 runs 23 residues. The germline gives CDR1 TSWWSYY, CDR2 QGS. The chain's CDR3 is CALGDLPRTSYVRGGTYTEKLIF. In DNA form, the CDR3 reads TGTGCTCTTGGGGACCTACCAAGGACTTCCTACGTCCGGGGGGGGACGTACACCGAAAAACTCATCTTT.

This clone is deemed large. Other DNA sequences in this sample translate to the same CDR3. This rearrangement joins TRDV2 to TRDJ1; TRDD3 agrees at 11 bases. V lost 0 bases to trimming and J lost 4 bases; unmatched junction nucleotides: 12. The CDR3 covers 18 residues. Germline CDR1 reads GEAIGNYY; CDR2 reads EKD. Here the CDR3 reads CACDTVTTLGDNGDKLIF. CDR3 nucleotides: TGTGCCTGTGACACCGTAACCACACTGGGGGATAATGGCGATAAACTCATCTTT.

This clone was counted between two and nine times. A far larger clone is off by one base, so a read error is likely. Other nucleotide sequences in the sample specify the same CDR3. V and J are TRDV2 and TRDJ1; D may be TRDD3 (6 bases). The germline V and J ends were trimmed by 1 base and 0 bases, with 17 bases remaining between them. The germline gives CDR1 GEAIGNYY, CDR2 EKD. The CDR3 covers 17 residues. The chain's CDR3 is CACDTLGDGKYTDKLIF. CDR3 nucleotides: TGTGCCTGTGACACTCTAGGGGATGGAAAGTACACCGATAAACTCATCTTT.

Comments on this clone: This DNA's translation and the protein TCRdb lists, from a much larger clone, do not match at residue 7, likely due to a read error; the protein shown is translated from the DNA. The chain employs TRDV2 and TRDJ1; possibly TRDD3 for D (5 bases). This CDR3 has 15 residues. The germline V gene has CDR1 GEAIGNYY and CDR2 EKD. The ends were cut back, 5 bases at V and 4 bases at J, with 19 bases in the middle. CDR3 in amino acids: CACAQLVDRDDKLIF. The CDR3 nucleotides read TGTGCCTGTGCCCAACTGGTGGATAGGGACGATAAACTCATCTTT.

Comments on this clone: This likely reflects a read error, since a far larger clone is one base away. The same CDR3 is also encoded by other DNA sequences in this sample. CDR3 residues: CACDPIGRYRADKLIF. CDR3 coding DNA: TGTGCCTGTGACCCTATTGGGAGATACAGAGCCGATAAACTTATCTTT. This chain links TRDV2 with TRDJ1, with TRDD3 as a possible D gene (5 bases). The CDR3 is 16 amino acids. Germline lookup yields CDR1 GEAIGNYY and CDR2 EKD.

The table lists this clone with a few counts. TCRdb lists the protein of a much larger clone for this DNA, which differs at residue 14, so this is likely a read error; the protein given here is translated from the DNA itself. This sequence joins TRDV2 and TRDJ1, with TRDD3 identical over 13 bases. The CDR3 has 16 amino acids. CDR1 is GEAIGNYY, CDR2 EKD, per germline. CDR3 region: CAGYLTGGYEADKPIF. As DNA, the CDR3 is TGTGCCGGGTACCTGACTGGGGGATACGAGGCCGATAAACCCATCTTT.

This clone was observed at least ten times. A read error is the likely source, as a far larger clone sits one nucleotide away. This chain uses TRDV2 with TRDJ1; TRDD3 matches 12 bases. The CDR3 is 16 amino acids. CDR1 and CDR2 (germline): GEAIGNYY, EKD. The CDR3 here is CAYDKLGDTQADKLIF. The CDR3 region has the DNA TGTGCCTATGACAAGCTGGGGGATACGCAGGCCGATAAACTCATCTTT.

CDR3 nucleotide sequence: TGTGCCTGTGACTGGGGGATTTGGGACACCCGACAGATGTTTTTC. Protein product: CACDWGIWDTRQMFF. The V and J genes are TRDV2 and TRDJ3; the match to TRDD3 covers 8 bases. Germline V lookup: CDR1 GEAIGNYY, CDR2 EKD. This CDR3 is 15 amino acids long. V gave up 3 bases and J gave up 4 bases; unmatched junction bases: 1.

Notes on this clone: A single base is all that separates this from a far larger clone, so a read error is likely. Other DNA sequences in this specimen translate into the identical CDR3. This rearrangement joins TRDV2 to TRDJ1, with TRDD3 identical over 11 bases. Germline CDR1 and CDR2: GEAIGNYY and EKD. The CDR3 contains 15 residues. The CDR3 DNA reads TGCGCCTGTGACCCACTGGGGGATAAATCCGATAAACTCATCTTT. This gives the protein CACDPLGDKSDKLIF.

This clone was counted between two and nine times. CDR3 in amino acids: CAASPVLGEPLCPQWYTDKLIF. For the CDR3, the DNA is TGTGCAGCAAGCCCCGTACTGGGGGAGCCACTCTGCCCACAATGGTACACCGATAAACTCATCTTT. The gene calls are TRAV29/DV5 and TRDJ1; TRDD3 agrees at 9 bases. As TCRdb names no J gene, one was assigned here on the basis of a DNA match to germline. V shed 1 base and J 0 bases; nucleotides not matched to a gene: 25. Germline values: CDR1 NSMFDY, CDR2 ISSIKDK. CDR3 length equals 22 residues.

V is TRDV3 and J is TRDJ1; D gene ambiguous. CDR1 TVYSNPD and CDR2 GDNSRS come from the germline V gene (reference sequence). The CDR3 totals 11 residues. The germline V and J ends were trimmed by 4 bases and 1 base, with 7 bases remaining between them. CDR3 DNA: TGTGCCTCTACCATCACCGATAAACTCATCTTT. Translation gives CASTITDKLIF.

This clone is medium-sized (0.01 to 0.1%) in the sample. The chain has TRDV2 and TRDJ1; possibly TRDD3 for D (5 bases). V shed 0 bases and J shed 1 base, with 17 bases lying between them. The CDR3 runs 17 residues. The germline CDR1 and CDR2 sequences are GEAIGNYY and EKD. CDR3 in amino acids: CACDTMDSYPSTDKLIF. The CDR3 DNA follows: TGTGCCTGTGACACCATGGATAGCTATCCAAGCACCGATAAACTCATCTTT.